The next 15 T cell receptor beta chains were all read from a single sample in a study of T cells in Graves' hyperthyroidism and ophthalmopathy. It was RNA transcripts that yielded the amplified TCR beta CDR3 regions. During a first-round RT-PCR of the TCR CDR3, the HTBI primer set was used. TCRdb passed the multiplex PCR reads through MiXCR, listing each CDR3 protein once. Here the sample spans 500,000 to 750,000 distinct CDR3 sequences, 46% being singletons. The sample consisted of peripheral blood or thyroid tissue (not recorded which). These receptors were obtained from a woman aged 18 to 35 with Graves' hyperthyroidism.

In this sample, this clonotype turned up many times. The chain joins TRBV19 to TRBJ1-3; D possibly corresponds to TRBD1 (5 bases). V lost 5 bases to trimming and J lost 0 bases, with 11 bases between them. Germline V gene lookup returns CDR1 LNHDA and CDR2 SQIVND (reference sequence). This CDR3 contains 15 residues. The CDR3 sequence: CASSAGVLSGNTIYF. DNA for the CDR3: TGTGCCAGTAGTGCGGGGGTGCTCTCTGGAAACACCATATATTTT.

This clonotype came up many times. The rearrangement joins TRBV13 to TRBJ2-7; unclear D gene. Trimming removed 5 bases at V and 1 base at J, with 9 bases between. The CDR3 spans 13 residues. Germline V gives CDR1 PRHDT, CDR2 FYEKMQ (reference sequence). In nucleotides, the CDR3 is TGTGCCAGCAGCATCGGGCCTTCCTACGAGCAGTACTTC. Translation: CASSIGPSYEQYF. The full variable domain, in which reference TRBV13 and TRBJ2-7 provide the parts outside the CDR3, is AAGVIQSPRHLIKEKRETATLKCYPIPRHDTVYWYQQGPGQDPQFLISFYEKMQSDKGSIPDRFSAQQFSDYHSELNMSSLELGDSALYFCASSIGPSYEQYFGPGTRLTVT.

This clonotype showed up many times. This chain links TRBV2 with TRBJ1-2; 8 nucleotides match TRBD1. The junction had 3 bases not matched to a gene; V was cut back by 6 bases and J by 3 bases. The CDR3 totals 13 residues. Germline CDR1 and CDR2: SNHLY and FYNNEI. CDR3 residues: CASREGQDYGYTF. The CDR3 DNA is TGTGCCAGCAGGGAGGGACAGGACTATGGCTACACCTTC.

Points on this clonotype: A read error may explain this, as a much larger clone is one base away. Given the absence of the conserved phenylalanine or tryptophan at the CDR3 end, a read error is likely. J is TRBJ1-1 and V is TRBV5-1; D perhaps matches TRBD1 (5 bases). Trimming stripped 0 bases from V and 5 bases from J, with 17 bases between. This CDR3 contains 16 residues. The germline V gene encodes CDR1 SGHRS and CDR2 YFSETQ. In DNA, the CDR3 is TGCGCCAGCAGCTTGGGGTGGGGGTCGGGAAGGACTGAAGCTTTCCTT. Translated, it gives CASSLGWGSGRTEAFL.

DNA of the CDR3: TGTGCCACCCGCCAGGCTCTCGGCTATGGCTACACCTTC. Its translation: CATRQALGYGYTF. The rearrangement joins TRBV15 to TRBJ1-2; D not resolved. The germline V gene encodes CDR1 LNHNV and CDR2 YYDKDF (reference sequence). The CDR3 is made up of 13 amino acids. Trimming stripped 8 bases from V and 4 bases from J, with 14 bases between.

The rearrangement uses TRBV25-1 and TRBJ1-2; no clear D. The germline V gene encodes CDR1 MGHDK and CDR2 SYGVNS. V lost 2 bases and J 4 bases, leaving 5 bases between the germline ends. The CDR3 runs 12 residues. The CDR3, as DNA: TGTGCCAGCAGTGAAGAGAGCTATGGCTACACCTTC. Amino acids: CASSEESYGYTF.

Of note for this clonotype: A much more abundant neighbour one base away suggests this may be a read error. The chain combines TRBV19 with TRBJ2-2; possible D gene TRBD1, 5 bases. Germline CDR1 LNHDA, CDR2 SQIVND (reference sequence). The CDR3 loop spans 14 amino acids. Trimming stripped 5 bases from V and 0 bases from J, with 7 bases between. The CDR3: CASSATANTGELFF. In DNA, the CDR3 is TGTGCCAGTAGTGCGACAGCGAACACCGGGGAGCTGTTTTTT. Full variable domain (remainder filled in from reference TRBV19 and TRBJ2-2): DGGITQSPKYLFRKEGQNVTLSCEQNLNHDAMYWYRQDPGQGLRLIYYSQIVNDFQKGDIAEGYSVSREKKESFPLTVTSAQKNPTAFYLCASSATANTGELFFGEGSRLTVL.

As to this clonotype: The conserved phenylalanine or tryptophan is not found at the CDR3 terminus, so this likely reflects a read error. CDR3 protein: CASSLRQQETQYL. CDR3 DNA sequence: TGTGCCAGCTCCCTCAGACAGCAAGAGACCCAGTACCTC. The gene calls are TRBV18 and TRBJ2-5; TRBD1 is a possible D gene (5 bases). V was clipped by 6 bases and J by 2 bases, with 10 bases between them. This CDR3 is 13 amino acids long. Germline lookup yields CDR1 KGHSH and CDR2 LQKENI.

This clonotype was recorded at least ten times. The chain recombines TRBV6-5 with TRBJ2-7; 11 nucleotides agree with TRBD1. The CDR3 runs to 14 residues. The V and J ends lost 4 bases and 2 bases, in that order; junction bases with no gene match: 1. CDR1 MNHEY and CDR2 SVGAGI come from the germline V gene. The CDR3 here is CASSWDRGAYEQYF. The CDR3 DNA is TGTGCCAGCAGTTGGGACAGGGGGGCCTACGAGCAGTACTTC.

The chain joins TRBV12-3 or TRBV12-4 to TRBJ1-4; the D is unclear. The CDR3 totals 13 residues. Trimming pared 6 bases from V and 8 bases from J, leaving 13 bases between. The CDR3 is CASSQELPEKLFF. CDR3 bases: TGTGCCAGCAGCCAAGAGTTACCAGAAAAACTGTTTTTT.

This chain connects TRBV14 to TRBJ2-7, with 7 positions matching TRBD1. This CDR3 contains 9 residues. Germline assignment: CDR1 SGHDN and CDR2 FVKESK. CDR3 DNA: TGTGCCAGCAGCCAAGATGGACAGGTG. Its translation is CASSQDGQV.

This clonotype was recorded at least ten times. The V gene is TRBV5-4, the J gene TRBJ2-7; 7 nucleotides line up with TRBD2. There are 14 residues in the CDR3. The germline CDR1 and CDR2 sequences are SGHNT and YYREEE (reference sequence). J lost 0 bases, V lost 4 bases, and 4 bases had no gene match. The CDR3 nucleotides read TGTGCCAGCAGCCTTAGCGGGCACTCCTACGAGCAGTACTTC. It translates to CASSLSGHSYEQYF. Full variable domain (remainder filled in from reference TRBV5-4 and TRBJ2-7): ETGVTQSPTHLIKTRGQQVTLRCSSQSGHNTVSWYQQALGQGPQFIFQYYREEENGRGNFPPRFSGLQFPNYSSELNVNALELDDSALYLCASSLSGHSYEQYFGPGTRLTVT.

This clonotype was recorded many times. The junction and the germline gene differ at one end; a read error may be behind it. J is TRBJ1-2 and V is TRBV29-1; D is unresolved. This CDR3 contains 12 residues. CDR1 is SQVTM and CDR2 is ANQGSEA in the germline V gene. CDR3: CSIDDANVGYTF. The CDR3 DNA reads TGCAGCATTGACGATGCCAACGTGGGCTACACCTTC.

V and J are TRBV19 and TRBJ1-5, with D possibly TRBD1 on 5 matching bases. The CDR3 is 15 residues long. In germline, CDR1 is LNHDA, CDR2 SQIVND (reference sequence). Trimming stripped 2 bases from V and 2 bases from J, with 10 bases between. Written as DNA, the CDR3 is TGTGCCAGTAGTATAACCGGGGGGGGCAATCAGCCCCAGCATTTT. Translation: CASSITGGGNQPQHF.

This clonotype was found many times. The rearrangement joins TRBV4-1 to TRBJ1-2; D perhaps matches TRBD1 (6 bases). Between the trimmed V and J ends, which lost 2 bases and 8 bases, there was a span of 21 bases. There are 16 residues in the CDR3. Germline assignment: CDR1 MGHRA and CDR2 YSYEKL. CDR3 sequence (DNA): TGCGCCAGCAGCCAATCGGCAGGGGAAGGATTGGAGGGCTACACCTTC. Translated: CASSQSAGEGLEGYTF.